The 26 T cell receptor beta chains in this list originate from one sample, sequenced in a study of cytotoxic CD8 clonotypes in ibrutinib-treated CLL (dated by TCRdb to the early 2020s). The method was the immunoSEQ multiplex PCR assay. Imported from immuneACCESS, the table was reduced by TCRdb to in-frame sequences with V and J called. These copies leave out some clones; in studies compared against another copy, an unresolved V gene accounts for under half, and the cause of the remainder is not known. The sample table lists more than 110,000 clones, about 91% of them with a count of one. 11% of the sample is held by the ten biggest clonotypes. Explained via the paper, the time point label denotes: more than 10 months on ibrutinib. This material consisted of PBMCs, taken after 12 months of ibrutinib treatment. The receptors shown here come from a human donor with chronic lymphocytic leukemia.

Worth noting for this clone: Compared with germline, one end of the junction differs, possibly owing to a read error. The V and J genes are TRBV7-7 and TRBJ2-3; possible D gene TRBD2, 5 bases. This CDR3 comprises 14 residues. Germline V gene data show CDR1 as SSHAT and CDR2 as FNYEAQ (reference sequence). The chain's CDR3 is CASSREGYTDTQYF. The CDR3 DNA reads TGTGCTAGCAGCCGCGAGGGATACACAGATACGCAGTATTTT.

This chain links TRBV2 with TRBJ2-1, with a possible D match to TRBD1 (5 bases). The CDR3 has 11 amino acids. Trimming took off 7 bases at V and 8 bases at J, with 9 bases between the two ends. Germline values: CDR1 SNHLY, CDR2 FYNNEI. The CDR3 DNA reads as TGTGCCAGCACCAGGGTGGATGAGCAGTTCTTC. This gives the protein CASTRVDEQFF.

The rearrangement uses TRBV5-1 and TRBJ2-7; D is perhaps TRBD1 or TRBD2 (6 bases each). Between the trimmed V and J ends, which lost 1 base and 4 bases, there was a span of 9 bases. This CDR3 has 13 residues. CDR1 SGHRS and CDR2 YFSETQ come from the germline V gene. This CDR3 is CASSLRGDYEQYF. DNA for the CDR3: TGCGCCAGCAGCTTGAGGGGGGATTACGAGCAGTACTTC.

This clone was seen once. The genes are TRBV2 and TRBJ2-7, with TRBD1 identical over 7 bases. The length of the CDR3 is 17 residues. V was pared by 5 bases and J by 1 base, with 14 bases of the junction left unmatched. Looked up from germline, CDR1 is SNHLY and CDR2 is FYNNEI. CDR3 sequence reads: CASSHPGQFEGSYEQYF. The CDR3 nucleotides read TGTGCCAGCAGTCACCCGGGACAGTTCGAGGGTTCCTACGAGCAGTACTTC.

The chain is built from TRBV30 and TRBJ2-1, with D unresolved. The CDR3 length is 12 residues. Between the trimmed V and J ends, which lost 0 bases and 10 bases, there was a span of 10 bases. Germline CDR1 GTSNPN, CDR2 SVGIG (reference sequence). The CDR3 DNA sequence: TGTGCCTGGAGTGTGCTTTCTGTAGAGCAGTTCTTC. It codes for CAWSVLSVEQFF.

V usage is TRBV5-8 and J usage is TRBJ2-6, with D possibly matching TRBD1 (5 bases). Trimming took off 3 bases at V and 1 base at J, with 14 bases between the two ends. CDR1 SGHTS and CDR2 YDEGEE come from the germline V gene. CDR3 size: 17 residues. The CDR3 nucleotides are TGTGCCAGCAGCTGGCAGGGCAAAGCGTCTGGGGCCAACGTCCTGACTTTC. Encoded protein: CASSWQGKASGANVLTF.

The V and J genes are TRBV7-3 and TRBJ2-1, with 7 nucleotides matching TRBD2. Trimming at V came to 1 base and at J to 7 bases, leaving 10 bases not matched to a gene. The CDR3 contains 16 residues. Per germline, CDR1 SGHTA and CDR2 FQGTGA. The CDR3 region is CASSLIRGRASNEQFF. DNA for the CDR3: TGTGCCAGCAGCTTAATTCGAGGGAGGGCCTCAAATGAGCAGTTCTTC.

In its sample, this clone was seen once. The chain uses TRBV5-1 and TRBJ2-1, with D hard to call. Germline-derived CDR1 and CDR2 are SGHRS and YFSETQ. The CDR3 sequence is 12 residues long. Trimming left V 0 bases short and J 5 bases short, with 3 bases between. The CDR3 is CASSLVDNEQFF. CDR3 bases: TGCGCCAGCAGCTTGGTAGACAATGAGCAGTTCTTC.

V usage is TRBV7-9 and J usage is TRBJ2-5; D gene ambiguous. In germline, CDR1 is SEHNR, CDR2 FQNEAQ (reference sequence). V lost 3 bases, J lost 0 bases, and 8 bases lay in between. The CDR3 is made up of 14 amino acids. The CDR3 bases are TGTGCCAGCAGCTTTTCAAAGTACCAAGAGACCCAGTACTTC. This translates into CASSFSKYQETQYF.

CDR3 in amino acids: CASSLEGLFTDTQYF. The CDR3 DNA reads as TGTGCCAGCAGCTTGGAGGGACTATTCACAGATACGCAGTATTTT. The rearrangement links TRBV5-4 to TRBJ2-3; TRBD2 agrees at 7 bases. V was pared by 0 bases and J by 2 bases, with 3 bases of the junction left unmatched. Germline loops: CDR1 SGHNT, CDR2 YYREEE (reference sequence). This CDR3 region has 15 residues. The entire variable domain, with the rest obtained from reference TRBV5-4 and TRBJ2-3, is as follows: ETGVTQSPTHLIKTRGQQVTLRCSSQSGHNTVSWYQQALGQGPQFIFQYYREEENGRGNFPPRFSGLQFPNYSSELNVNALELDDSALYLCASSLEGLFTDTQYFGPGTRLTVL.

V gene TRBV6-1 combines with J gene TRBJ1-3; the match to TRBD1 covers 9 bases. Unmatched junction bases numbered 6, after V lost 3 bases and J lost 0 bases. The CDR3 is 17 amino acids. CDR1 and CDR2 from the germline V gene are MNHNS and SASEGT. The CDR3 DNA follows: TGTGCCAGCAGTGACCAGACAGGGGGGTACTCTGGAAACACCATATATTTT. Protein: CASSDQTGGYSGNTIYF.

The rearrangement joins TRBV9 to TRBJ2-5; D is possibly TRBD2 (6 bases). This CDR3 comprises 14 residues. CDR1 and CDR2 from the germline V gene are SGDLS and YYNGEE. V shed 1 base and J shed 5 bases, with 12 bases lying between them. This CDR3 is CASSVYGRRETQYF. The DNA of the CDR3 is TGTGCCAGCAGCGTATATGGGAGGAGGGAGACCCAGTACTTC.

The V call is TRBV4-3, the J call TRBJ2-1; TRBD2 matches 10 bases. J was trimmed by 9 bases and V by 3 bases; bases with no gene match: 11. CDR3 length equals 16 residues. Germline V lookup: CDR1 LGHNA, CDR2 YSLEER. The CDR3 here is CASSQFVAGGAGEQFF. The CDR3 bases are TGCGCCAGCAGCCAGTTTGTAGCGGGAGGCGCAGGTGAGCAGTTCTTC.

J is TRBJ1-4 and V is TRBV7-9; 9 bases agree with TRBD1. CDR3 length: 14 amino acids. Germline values: CDR1 SEHNR, CDR2 FQNEAQ (reference sequence). V dropped 6 bases and J dropped 8; count of bases not matched to a gene: 7. CDR3 loop: CASRRTGEEEKLFF. Here the CDR3 DNA reads TGTGCCAGCAGACGGACAGGGGAGGAGGAAAAACTGTTTTTT.

The chain links TRBV30 to TRBJ2-3, with 7 bases lining up with TRBD2. Germline CDR1 and CDR2: GTSNPN and SVGIG (reference sequence). Trimming at V came to 3 bases and at J to 2 bases, leaving 8 bases not matched to a gene. The CDR3 length is 15 residues. The CDR3 loop is CAWSSWREYTDTQYF. CDR3 sequence (DNA): TGTGCCTGGAGCTCGTGGCGGGAGTACACAGATACGCAGTATTTT.

V gene TRBV19 combines with J gene TRBJ2-1, with D possibly being TRBD1 or TRBD2 (5 bases each). Germline V CDR1 and CDR2: LNHDA, SQIVND (reference sequence). The V end was cut by 7 bases, the J end by 4 bases, with 11 bases between. This CDR3 has 13 amino acids. CDR3 sequence reads: CASTLGVYNEQFF. CDR3 DNA: TGTGCCAGTACCTTGGGGGTGTACAATGAGCAGTTCTTC.

This chain joins TRBV9 and TRBJ2-5, with a tentative D call TRBD1 (5 bases). From germline, CDR1 is SGDLS and CDR2 YYNGEE. The CDR3 runs 15 residues. Trimming cost V 1 base and J 4 bases, with 14 bases left between them. The DNA of the CDR3 is TGTGCCAGCAGCGTAACAGGAAGCCGTGCAGAGACCCAGTACTTC. It translates to CASSVTGSRAETQYF.

The J gene is TRBJ2-7, the V gene TRBV29-1; the D is unclear. Between the trimmed V and J ends, which lost 6 bases and 0 bases, there was a span of 12 bases. In germline, CDR1 is SQVTM, CDR2 ANQGSEA. This CDR3 contains 13 residues. The CDR3 spells CSVRTADSYEQYF. The CDR3 nucleotides are TGCAGCGTCCGGACCGCCGACTCCTACGAGCAGTACTTC.

The chain couples TRBV19 to TRBJ1-2; the D gene is possibly TRBD1 (6 bases). CDR1 is LNHDA and CDR2 is SQIVND in the germline V gene (reference sequence). This CDR3 comprises 13 residues. Trimming cost V 3 bases and J 8 bases, with 13 bases left between them. The CDR3 spells CASSIGFRGGYTF. DNA of the CDR3: TGTGCCAGTAGTATTGGTTTCAGGGGCGGCTACACCTTC.

The CDR3 reads CASGPGDYEQYF. The CDR3 DNA reads as TGTGCCAGCGGGCCAGGGGATTACGAGCAGTACTTC. The chain joins TRBV4-2 to TRBJ2-7; TRBD1 is a possible D gene (6 bases). The CDR3 is 12 residues long. V dropped 8 bases and J dropped 4 bases, with 12 bases sitting between them. Germline CDR1 reads LGHNA; CDR2 reads YNFKEQ.

This chain connects TRBV19 to TRBJ1-5; perhaps TRBD1 as D (6 bases). V shed 7 bases and J shed 4 bases, with 17 bases lying between them. CDR1 is LNHDA and CDR2 is SQIVND in the germline V gene (reference sequence). The CDR3 runs to 15 residues. CDR3 amino acids: CASTPHTGTNQPQHF. CDR3 bases: TGTGCCAGTACCCCCCACACAGGGACAAATCAGCCCCAGCATTTT.

Details on this clone: Other DNA variants within this sample encode the same CDR3. The J gene is TRBJ1-2, the V gene TRBV28; no clear D. Per the germline V gene, CDR1 is MDHEN and CDR2 is SYDVKM. The CDR3 covers 11 residues. Trimming shortened V by 6 bases and J by 4 bases, and 6 bases separated the two germline ends. CDR3 bases: TGTGCCAGCAGAAACCCCTATGGCTACACCTTC. Translated: CASRNPYGYTF.

The J gene is TRBJ2-7, the V gene TRBV23-1, with TRBD1 matching 8 bases. TRBV23-1 is an open reading frame whose function is uncertain. The CDR3 is 16 residues long. Trimming took 0 bases from V and 5 from J; bases not matched to a gene: 9. The CDR3 loop reads CASSQSGQGALDEQYF. CDR3 nucleotide sequence: TGCGCCAGCAGTCAATCAGGGCAGGGGGCTCTAGACGAGCAGTACTTC.

The CDR3 nucleotides are TGTGCCAGCAGTCCTTGGTGGGTCGGGAGCTTCGGCGATGAGCAGTTCTTC. Encoded protein: CASSPWWVGSFGDEQFF. The chain carries TRBV27 and TRBJ2-1, with D maybe TRBD2 (6 bases). CDR1 MNHEY and CDR2 SMNVEV come from the germline V gene (reference sequence). The CDR3 has 17 amino acids. V was pared by 5 bases and J by 8 bases, with 25 bases between.

This chain uses TRBV7-2 with TRBJ1-4; a possible D gene is TRBD1 (5 bases). Germline V gives CDR1 SGHTA, CDR2 FQGNSA. Deletions cut 0 bases from V and 7 bases from J, with 15 bases between. CDR3 length: 16 residues. CDR3 coding DNA: TGTGCCAGCAGCTTAGCGTACGGCACGGGGGGTGAAAAACTGTTTTTT. Protein: CASSLAYGTGGEKLFF.

The genes are TRBV14 and TRBJ2-1; 8 positions match TRBD2. J was trimmed by 0 bases and V by 1 base; bases with no gene match: 20. This CDR3 region has 22 residues. CDR1 is SGHDN and CDR2 is FVKESK in the germline V gene. The CDR3 reads CASSQVKGGLAGRLGSYNEQFF. In DNA, the CDR3 is TGTGCCAGCAGCCAAGTAAAGGGAGGGCTAGCGGGCCGGTTGGGCTCCTACAATGAGCAGTTCTTC.